These T cell receptor beta chains were read from a single sample in a study of blood T cells in healthy people across ages. TCRdb passed the 5' RACE reads through MiXCR, listing each CDR3 protein once. This table has around 650,000 distinct CDR3 sequences, roughly 41% appearing once. The sequenced sample was blood. The receptors come from a man of 80 years or more in good health. Both conserved end residues are part of each CDR3. A D gene is named only where the DNA matches it firmly. Rows give clone size only sometimes, using once, few, many, or a class for an expanded clone.

j_call v_call clone_size d_call cdr3_aa cdr3_nt
TRBJ2-5 TRBV2 few TRBD1 CASTPDRAQETQYF TGTGCCAGCACCCCTGACAGGGCTCAAGAGACCCAGTACTTC
TRBJ1-2 TRBV30 few . CACSGHKNYGYTF TGTGCCTGCTCGGGACATAAAAACTATGGCTACACCTTC
TRBJ2-2 TRBV20-1 many TRBD2 CSATSGRFTGELFF TGCAGTGCAACTAGCGGGAGGTTCACCGGGGAGCTGTTTTTT
TRBJ2-1 TRBV28 . . CASGPRFEQFF TGTGCCAGTGGCCCTCGGTTTGAGCAGTTCTTC
TRBJ2-4 TRBV7-2 many . CASSQSPGNIQYF TGTGCCAGCAGCCAATCCCCCGGAAACATTCAGTACTTC
TRBJ2-4 TRBV7-2 few . CASSLAGARAKNIQYF TGTGCCAGCAGCTTAGCGGGGGCGCGGGCCAAAAACATTCAGTACTTC
TRBJ2-1 TRBV7-6 . . CASSLYDRQETQFF TGTGCCAGCAGCTTATATGACAGACAAGAGACCCAGTTCTTC
TRBJ2-6 TRBV5-4 few . CASSLIRAGSGANVLTF TGTGCCAGCAGCTTGATTAGGGCCGGTAGTGGGGCCAACGTCCTGACTTTC
TRBJ2-7 TRBV7-2 . . CASSLGGRGGSYNEQYF TGTGCCAGCAGCTTAGGGGGTAGGGGCGGTTCCTACAATGAGCAGTACTTC
TRBJ1-1 TRBV4-3 few . CASSQDWGRGAFF TGCGCCAGCAGCCAAGATTGGGGTAGGGGGGCTTTCTTT